This T cell receptor (beta chain) appears in the sequencing data of a study of shared clonotypes between healthy human individuals. Notes on the study in general: Non-shared clonotypes had lower generation probabilities than those shared by all four donors.

Recent acute infections and vaccinations were absent in the healthy HIV-negative adult donors. CD4+ cells underwent separation, giving CD45RA+ naive and CD45RA-negative memory subsets. The CDR3 extends over 13 amino acids. Genomic DNA from each subset was divided evenly over several immunoSEQ plates. Data came from immunoSEQ multiplex PCR; TCRdb stores just in-frame clones and leaves some out. The sample includes about 710,000 clones, around four fifths seen only once; the top ten take under 2%. This clone was observed a few times. Its specificity is not known. The genes are TRBV1 and TRBJ2-2. TRBV1 counts as a pseudogene. The sequenced sample consisted of memory CD4+ T cells sorted from blood. The subset denotes: CD45RA-negative fraction. This TCR was sampled from a woman in her twenties or thirties in good health. DNA for the CDR3: TGCACCAAGCCCGGGCTGGACACCGGGGAGCTGTTTTTT. Translating gives CTKPGLDTGELFF.